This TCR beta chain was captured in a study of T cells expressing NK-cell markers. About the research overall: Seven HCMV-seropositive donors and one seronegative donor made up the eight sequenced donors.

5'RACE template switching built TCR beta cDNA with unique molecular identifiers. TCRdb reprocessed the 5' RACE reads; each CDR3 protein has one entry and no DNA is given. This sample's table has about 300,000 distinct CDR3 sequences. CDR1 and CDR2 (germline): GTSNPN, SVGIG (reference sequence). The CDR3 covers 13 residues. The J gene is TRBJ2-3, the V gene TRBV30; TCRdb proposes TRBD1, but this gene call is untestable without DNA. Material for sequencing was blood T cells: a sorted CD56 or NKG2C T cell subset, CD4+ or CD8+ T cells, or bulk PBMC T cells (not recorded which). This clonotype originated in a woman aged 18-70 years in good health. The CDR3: CAWSVRGGDTQYF.